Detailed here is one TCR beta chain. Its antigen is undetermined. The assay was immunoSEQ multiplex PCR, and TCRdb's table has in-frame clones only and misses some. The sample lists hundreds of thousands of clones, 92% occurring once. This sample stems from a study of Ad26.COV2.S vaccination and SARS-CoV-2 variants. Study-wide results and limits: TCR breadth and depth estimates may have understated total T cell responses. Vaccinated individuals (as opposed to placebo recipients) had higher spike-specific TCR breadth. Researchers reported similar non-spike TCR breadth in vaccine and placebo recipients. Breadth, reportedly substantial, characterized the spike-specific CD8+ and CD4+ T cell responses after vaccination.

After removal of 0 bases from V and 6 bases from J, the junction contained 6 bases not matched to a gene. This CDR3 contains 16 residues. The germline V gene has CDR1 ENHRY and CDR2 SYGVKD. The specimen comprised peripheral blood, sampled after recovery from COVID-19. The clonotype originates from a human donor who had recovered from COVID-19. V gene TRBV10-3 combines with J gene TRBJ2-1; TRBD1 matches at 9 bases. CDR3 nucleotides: TGTGCCATCAGTGAGTCTTTGGGACAGGGTATCAATGAGCAGTTCTTC. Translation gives CAISESLGQGINEQFF.